The 14 T cell receptor beta chains below come from one sample, sequenced in a study of Tregs in tolerant kidney transplant recipients. TCRdb keeps only in-frame clones here, not all; method: immunoSEQ multiplex PCR. The sample lists approximately 82,000 clones, 93% seen once, with 1.6% in the top ten. The nonmyeloablative bone marrow transplants came from related graft donors, with transient mixed chimerism. The sample was CD4+ T cells from blood (PBMCs), taken 12 months after the transplant. All receptors come from a human patient who received a combined kidney and bone marrow transplant. Some of the T cells might come from the graft donor.

The sample holds one count of this clone. For the CDR3, the DNA is TGTGCCAGCATATCCAGGACAGGGACCCTTAAAAACATTCAGTACTTC. Translating gives CASISRTGTLKNIQYF. The genes are TRBV2 and TRBJ2-4; 8 nucleotides match TRBD1. Germline CDR1 and CDR2: SNHLY and FYNNEI. V was pared by 7 bases and J by 4 bases, with 12 bases of the junction left unmatched. This CDR3 comprises 16 residues.

The V and J genes are TRBV6-6 and TRBJ2-7; 10 nucleotides match TRBD2. The CDR3 runs 15 residues. V was pared by 2 bases and J by 0 bases, with 1 base of the junction left unmatched. CDR1 and CDR2 (germline): MNHNY, SVGAGI (reference sequence). CDR3 DNA: TGTGCCAGCAGTTACCCTAGCGGGAGCTCCTACGAGCAGTACTTC. Protein: CASSYPSGSSYEQYF.

J is TRBJ2-1 and V is TRBV29-1, with D maybe TRBD2 (6 bases). Germline values: CDR1 SQVTM, CDR2 ANQGSEA. V dropped 3 bases and J dropped 3 bases, with 9 bases sitting between them. CDR3 length equals 13 residues. The CDR3 here is CSVDGTDYNEQFF. In DNA, the CDR3 is TGCAGCGTTGACGGGACTGACTACAATGAGCAGTTCTTC.

J is TRBJ2-1 and V is TRBV27; 16 bases map to TRBD2. Germline CDR1 and CDR2: MNHEY and SMNVEV (reference sequence). Germline trimming cut 4 bases from V and 7 bases from J; bases unmatched to any gene: 7. This CDR3 has 17 amino acids. The CDR3 reads CASSSNLGLAGGNEQFF. Written as DNA, the CDR3 is TGTGCCAGCAGTTCAAACCTGGGACTAGCGGGGGGGAATGAGCAGTTCTTC.

This clone was seen a few times. This chain joins TRBV5-1 and TRBJ2-7; TRBD1 matches 9 bases. Germline values: CDR1 SGHRS, CDR2 YFSETQ. V lost 4 bases, J lost 5 bases, and 7 bases stayed unmatched. CDR3 size: 14 residues. CDR3 nucleotide sequence: TGCGCCAGCAGCCAGGGACAGGGACCCGACGAGCAGTACTTC. Translated, it gives CASSQGQGPDEQYF.

This clone was detected only once. This chain links TRBV18 with TRBJ2-3, with 11 bases that match TRBD1. The CDR3 sequence is 14 residues long. The germline CDR1 and CDR2 sequences are KGHSH and LQKENI. V was pared by 6 bases and J by 3 bases, with 2 bases of the junction left unmatched. The DNA for the CDR3 is TGTGCCAGCTCCCGGGACAGGGGGACAGATACGCAGTATTTT. This encodes CASSRDRGTDTQYF.

This sequence joins TRBV7-2 and TRBJ2-3; 7 nucleotides agree with TRBD2. The V segment lost 5 bases and the J segment 6 bases; nucleotides outside the gene matches: 14. Germline V gene lookup returns CDR1 SGHTA and CDR2 FQGNSA. This CDR3 is 16 amino acids long. CDR3 amino acids: CASSQLGVAGEDTQYF. CDR3 DNA: TGTGCCAGCAGCCAATTGGGGGTCGCGGGAGAGGATACGCAGTATTTT.

The chain uses TRBV9 and TRBJ2-7; TRBD1 agrees at 9 bases. CDR1 and CDR2 (germline): SGDLS, YYNGEE. The CDR3 has 14 amino acids. V trimming: 2 bases; J trimming: 6 bases; junction bases outside the gene matches: 6. The CDR3 here is CASSVDRGGGEQYF. CDR3 bases: TGTGCCAGCAGCGTGGACAGGGGCGGGGGCGAGCAGTACTTC.

This clone was seen only once. CDR3 region: CASSFQDTSYNEQFF. CDR3 coding DNA: TGCGCCAGCAGCTTTCAGGACACCTCCTACAATGAGCAGTTCTTC. The J gene is TRBJ2-1, the V gene TRBV5-1; D perhaps matches TRBD1 (5 bases). V was shortened by 2 bases and J by 0 bases, with 9 bases between the two germline ends. The CDR3 is 15 residues long. From germline, CDR1 is SGHRS and CDR2 YFSETQ. Based on the CDR3 plus reference TRBV5-1 and TRBJ2-1, the full variable domain is KAGVTQTPRYLIKTRGQQVTLSCSPISGHRSVSWYQQTPGQGLQFLFEYFSETQRNKGNFPGRFSGRQFSNSRSEMNVSTLELGDSALYLCASSFQDTSYNEQFFGPGTRLTVL.

V is TRBV7-2 and J is TRBJ2-2, with TRBD1 matching over 9 bases. Germline values: CDR1 SGHTA, CDR2 FQGNSA. V lost 4 bases, J lost 6 bases, and 9 bases stayed unmatched. CDR3 length: 16 amino acids. CDR3: CASSSTGGTWAGELFF. DNA for the CDR3: TGTGCCAGCAGCTCGACAGGGGGTACATGGGCCGGGGAGCTGTTTTTT.

The chain is built from TRBV6-5 and TRBJ2-7, with unresolved D. The CDR3 is 13 residues long. Germline V lookup: CDR1 MNHEY, CDR2 SVGAGI. Trimming removed 6 bases at V and 1 base at J, with 10 bases between. CDR3 coding DNA: TGTGCCAGCAGCTTCCCCGGGTCCTACGAGCAGTACTTC. The encoded protein is CASSFPGSYEQYF.

The rearrangement uses TRBV5-1 and TRBJ2-5; 11 bases agree with TRBD2. The ends lost 5 bases at V and 7 bases at J; junction bases unmatched: 13. Germline-derived CDR1 and CDR2 are SGHRS and YFSETQ. The CDR3 spans 16 residues. Here the CDR3 reads CASRGNLLAGAVTQYF. The CDR3 DNA is TGCGCCAGCAGAGGAAACCTACTAGCGGGAGCGGTGACCCAGTACTTC.

This clone was observed once. The rearrangement uses TRBV7-9 and TRBJ2-1; unclear D gene. Per germline, CDR1 SEHNR and CDR2 FQNEAQ (reference sequence). V was trimmed by 1 base and J by 7 bases, leaving 14 bases between them. The CDR3 runs 15 residues. CDR3 sequence reads: CASSLVVSVENEQFF. DNA for the CDR3: TGTGCCAGCAGCTTAGTCGTAAGTGTCGAGAATGAGCAGTTCTTC.

The rearrangement uses TRBV19 and TRBJ2-3; 8 nucleotides match TRBD2. The CDR3 runs 18 residues. J gave up 3 bases and V 0 bases, and 11 bases lay outside the gene matches. Germline lookup yields CDR1 LNHDA and CDR2 SQIVND (reference sequence). The chain's CDR3 is CASSIDRGAGDRTDTQYF. The CDR3 DNA is TGTGCCAGTAGTATAGACCGGGGAGCGGGGGATCGGACAGATACGCAGTATTTT.